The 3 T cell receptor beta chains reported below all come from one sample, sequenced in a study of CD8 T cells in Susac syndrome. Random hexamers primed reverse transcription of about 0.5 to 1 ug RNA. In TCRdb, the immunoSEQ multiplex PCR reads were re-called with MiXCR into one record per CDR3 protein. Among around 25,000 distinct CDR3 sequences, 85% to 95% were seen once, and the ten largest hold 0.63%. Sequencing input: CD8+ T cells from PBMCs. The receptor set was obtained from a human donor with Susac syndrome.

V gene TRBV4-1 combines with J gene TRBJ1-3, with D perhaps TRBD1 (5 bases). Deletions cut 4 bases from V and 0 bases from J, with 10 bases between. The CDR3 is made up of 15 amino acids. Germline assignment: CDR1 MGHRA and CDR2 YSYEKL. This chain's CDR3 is CASSLTVSSGNTIYF. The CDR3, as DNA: TGCGCCAGCAGCCTGACAGTAAGCTCTGGAAACACCATATATTTT.

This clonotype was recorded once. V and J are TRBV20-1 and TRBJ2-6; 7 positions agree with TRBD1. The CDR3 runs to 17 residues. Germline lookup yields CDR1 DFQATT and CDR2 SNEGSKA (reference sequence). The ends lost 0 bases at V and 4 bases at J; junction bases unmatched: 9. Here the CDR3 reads CSARDKNRGTGANVLTF. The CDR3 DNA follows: TGCAGTGCTAGAGATAAAAACAGGGGTACCGGGGCCAACGTCCTGACTTTC.

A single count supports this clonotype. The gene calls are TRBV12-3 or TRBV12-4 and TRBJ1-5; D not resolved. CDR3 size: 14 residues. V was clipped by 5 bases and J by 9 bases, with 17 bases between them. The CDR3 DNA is TGTGCCAGCAGTCATCACCTGCTGGGAGGGCCCCAGCATTTT. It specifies CASSHHLLGGPQHF.